This passage covers 24 T cell receptor beta chains from one sample sequenced in a study of T cell repertoires in cytomegalovirus infection. These receptors' antigens are unknown. TCRdb reprocessed the reads with MiXCR, giving one entry per CDR3 protein. The sample shows fewer than 150,000 distinct CDR3 sequences, under 35% of them seen only once. The specimen was CD8+ T cells from cultured PBMCs, collected from culture after CMV antigen stimulation. Receptors were obtained from a human donor in good health (CMV status not recorded). Some clones in this sample may be carry-over from other donors' samples.

This clonotype was seen many times. This chain links TRBV7-2 with TRBJ1-4; tentatively, D is TRBD1 (5 bases). CDR3 size: 12 residues. Germline V gene sequence: CDR1 SGHTA, CDR2 FQGNSA. V dropped 7 bases and J dropped 8 bases, with 11 bases sitting between them. Here the CDR3 reads CASKQDGEKLFF. In DNA form, the CDR3 reads TGTGCCAGCAAACAGGATGGGGAAAAACTGTTTTTT.

This clonotype was detected a few times. The V and J genes are TRBV19 and TRBJ2-3; D perhaps matches TRBD1 (6 bases). The CDR3 has 15 residues. Trimming left V 5 bases short and J 1 base short, with 13 bases between. Germline loops: CDR1 LNHDA, CDR2 SQIVND (reference sequence). The CDR3 spells CASSADRSGTDTQYF. In DNA form, the CDR3 reads TGTGCCAGTAGTGCTGACAGGTCAGGCACAGATACGCAGTATTTT.

The V call is TRBV7-9, the J call TRBJ1-6, with TRBD1 matching 10 bases. The germline V gene has CDR1 SEHNR and CDR2 FQNEAQ (reference sequence). This CDR3 is 16 amino acids long. The V segment lost 5 bases and the J segment 9 bases; nucleotides outside the gene matches: 10. In DNA form, the CDR3 reads TGTGCCAGCAGCCCCGTGGAAGGGGACAGGGGTTCACCCCTCCACTTT. Encoded protein: CASSPVEGDRGSPLHF.

This clonotype has just a few counts. J is TRBJ1-1 and V is TRBV6-6; D is undetermined. V was clipped by 5 bases and J by 0 bases, with 10 bases between them. The CDR3 extends over 14 amino acids. Germline V gene lookup returns CDR1 MNHNY and CDR2 SVGAGI (reference sequence). The DNA for the CDR3 is TGTGCCAGCAGTGAGTGGACTGTGAACACTGAAGCTTTCTTT. It specifies CASSEWTVNTEAFF.

This sequence joins TRBV7-6 and TRBJ1-4; 8 nucleotides match TRBD1. Germline V gives CDR1 SGHVS, CDR2 FNYEAQ. Trimming took 4 bases from V and 10 from J; bases not matched to a gene: 14. This CDR3 is 16 amino acids long. CDR3 region: CASSSTGTGRLGKLFF. As DNA, the CDR3 is TGTGCCAGCAGCTCAACCGGGACAGGACGTTTGGGAAAACTGTTTTTT.

This clonotype came up once. The chain combines TRBV5-6 with TRBJ2-1, with 7 bases that match TRBD2. Germline V CDR1 and CDR2: SGHDT, YYEEEE. The CDR3 totals 14 residues. Trimming took 0 bases from V and 5 from J; bases not matched to a gene: 2. The DNA of the CDR3 is TGTGCCAGCAGCTTGGTGGGGGGGAACAATGAGCAGTTCTTC. Its translation: CASSLVGGNNEQFF. Full variable domain (missing parts from reference TRBV5-6 and TRBJ2-1): DAGVTQSPTHLIKTRGQQVTLRCSPKSGHDTVSWYQQALGQGPQFIFQYYEEEERQRGNFPDRFSGHQFPNYSSELNVNALLLGDSALYLCASSLVGGNNEQFFGPGTRLTVL.

The V and J genes are TRBV12-5 and TRBJ1-1; 11 positions match TRBD1. The CDR3 contains 12 residues. In germline, CDR1 is LGHNT, CDR2 FRNRAP. V lost 11 bases and J lost 7; bases outside the gene matches: 6. This chain's CDR3 is CAGDRGDGEAFF. Written as DNA, the CDR3 is TGTGCTGGGGACAGGGGGGACGGTGAAGCTTTCTTT.

The V and J genes are TRBV27 and TRBJ1-2, with D perhaps matching TRBD1 (6 bases). Germline assignment: CDR1 MNHEY and CDR2 SMNVEV (reference sequence). The V gene lost 6 bases and the J gene lost 4 bases, with 18 bases spanning the gap. The CDR3 extends over 15 amino acids. In DNA form, the CDR3 reads TGTGCCAGCAGCCCCTCAGGGGCAAACCCCTATGGCTACACCTTC. This sequence encodes CASSPSGANPYGYTF.

This chain connects TRBV12-3 or TRBV12-4 to TRBJ2-3; D might be TRBD1 or TRBD2, each matching 5 bases. V lost 10 bases and J lost 0, with 17 bases in between. This CDR3 spans 15 amino acids. This CDR3 is CATSGSGHSTDTQYF. The CDR3 DNA reads TGTGCCACCTCGGGATCAGGGCATAGCACAGATACGCAGTATTTT.

Many counts were recorded for this clonotype. The chain has TRBV7-6 and TRBJ2-3, with D possibly being TRBD2 (6 bases). Trimming stripped 5 bases from V and 4 bases from J, with 19 bases between. There are 16 residues in the CDR3. Germline CDR1 is SGHVS and CDR2 is FNYEAQ. CDR3 sequence (DNA): TGTGCCAGCAGCCCCCGCGGGCACGGAGGGGCAGATACGCAGTATTTT. This gives the protein CASSPRGHGGADTQYF.

The chain links TRBV28 to TRBJ1-1; D remains unclear. Germline-derived CDR1 and CDR2 are MDHEN and SYDVKM. CDR3 length: 14 amino acids. V was shortened by 2 bases and J by 8 bases, with 15 bases between the two germline ends. The CDR3 region is CASSLIRYGAEAFF. The CDR3 DNA sequence: TGTGCCAGCAGTTTAATTCGGTACGGCGCGGAAGCTTTCTTT.

The V gene is TRBV5-5, the J gene TRBJ1-1, with D perhaps matching TRBD1 (6 bases). Deletions cut 0 bases from V and 5 bases from J, with 17 bases between. Germline-derived CDR1 and CDR2 are SGHKS and YYEKEE (reference sequence). The CDR3 contains 16 residues. The CDR3 bases are TGTGCCAGCAGCTTGGAGCCCGGGGGGGGGCCTACTGAAGCTTTCTTT. It translates to CASSLEPGGGPTEAFF.

The chain is built from TRBV6-2 or TRBV6-3 and TRBJ1-5; D is undetermined. CDR3 length: 14 residues. Germline loops: CDR1 MNHEY, CDR2 SVGEGT. The V and J ends lost 2 bases and 4 bases respectively, with 9 bases between them. The chain's CDR3 is CASSYMEPNQPQHF. CDR3 coding DNA: TGTGCCAGCAGTTACATGGAACCTAATCAGCCCCAGCATTTT.

This clonotype was detected only a few times. J is TRBJ2-2 and V is TRBV7-2, with 9 bases that match TRBD1. V was clipped by 4 bases and J by 2 bases; unmatched bases: 8. The CDR3 consists of 17 residues. The V gene's germline CDR1 is SGHTA and CDR2 FQGNSA. CDR3 in amino acids: CASSSDRGWPNTGELFF. In DNA form, the CDR3 reads TGTGCCAGCAGCTCGGACAGGGGATGGCCAAACACCGGGGAGCTGTTTTTT.

This chain joins TRBV2 and TRBJ2-4; 8 bases agree with TRBD1. The length of the CDR3 is 16 residues. Germline CDR1 is SNHLY and CDR2 is FYNNEI. Trimming removed 5 bases from V and 2 bases from J; junction bases left unmatched: 8. CDR3 region: CASSHRGETTKNIQYF. CDR3 DNA sequence: TGTGCCAGCAGTCACAGGGGGGAAACGACCAAAAACATTCAGTACTTC. Looking up the rest from reference TRBV2 and TRBJ2-4 gives the full variable domain: EPEVTQTPSHQVTQMGQEVILRCVPISNHLYFYWYRQILGQKVEFLVSFYNNEISEKSEIFDDQFSVERPDGSNFTLKIRSTKLEDSAMYFCASSHRGETTKNIQYFGAGTRLSVL.

V and J are TRBV12-3 or TRBV12-4 and TRBJ2-1; D may be TRBD1 (6 bases). V was clipped by 6 bases and J by 6 bases, with 12 bases between them. The CDR3 is made up of 13 amino acids. CDR3 in amino acids: CASSPRGGNEQFF. In nucleotides, the CDR3 is TGTGCCAGCAGCCCCAGGGGCGGCAATGAGCAGTTCTTC.

This clonotype occurred many times. The rearrangement links TRBV7-6 to TRBJ2-1; D is possibly TRBD1 or TRBD2 (5 bases each). Germline V gene data show CDR1 as SGHVS and CDR2 as FNYEAQ. This CDR3 contains 14 residues. Between the trimmed V and J ends, which lost 2 bases and 7 bases, there was a span of 12 bases. CDR3 DNA sequence: TGTGCCAGCAGCTTATACCGGGACGCTAATGAGCAGTTCTTC. Translation gives CASSLYRDANEQFF.

Only a few counts were recorded for this clonotype. The gene calls are TRBV6-5 and TRBJ2-5, with D uncertain. In germline, CDR1 is MNHEY, CDR2 SVGAGI. The CDR3 is made up of 13 amino acids. Trimming took 2 bases from V and 2 from J, leaving 6 bases between them. CDR3 sequence (DNA): TGTGCCAGCAGTTACGGCACACAAGAGACCCAGTACTTC. This encodes CASSYGTQETQYF.

The CDR3 reads CASRPPGGEQFF. In DNA form, the CDR3 reads TGTGCCAGCAGACCTCCAGGCGGTGAGCAGTTCTTC. This chain joins TRBV12-3 or TRBV12-4 and TRBJ2-1, with unresolved D. CDR3 length: 12 residues. The V end was cut by 6 bases, the J end by 9 bases, with 12 bases between.

This clonotype has only a few counts. The chain is built from TRBV4-1 and TRBJ2-3; D unresolved. Between the trimmed V and J ends, which lost 2 bases and 4 bases, there was a span of 13 bases. The CDR3 length is 15 residues. Germline V CDR1 and CDR2: MGHRA, YSYEKL. The CDR3: CASSQLPSFPDTQYF. The CDR3 DNA reads TGCGCCAGCAGCCAACTACCTTCTTTTCCAGATACGCAGTATTTT.

The CDR3 bases are TGTGCCAGCAACCCAGATTTAGGACAGAGTGACACAGATACGCAGTATTTT. Encoded protein: CASNPDLGQSDTDTQYF. This sequence joins TRBV7-6 and TRBJ2-3; possibly TRBD1 for D (6 bases). CDR3 size: 17 residues. The V gene lost 7 bases and the J gene lost 2 bases, with 22 bases spanning the gap. Germline values: CDR1 SGHVS, CDR2 FNYEAQ.

Turning to this clonotype: The junction departs from germline at one end; a sequencing error may be responsible. V and J are TRBV2 and TRBJ2-7; 9 bases agree with TRBD1. Germline V lookup: CDR1 SNHLY, CDR2 FYNNEI. The CDR3 is 15 residues long. CDR3 nucleotide sequence: TGTGCCAGCAGCGAAGGACCGGGACAGGGCTACGAGCAGTACTTC. Protein product: CASSEGPGQGYEQYF.

This clonotype was observed many times. The gene calls are TRBV7-9 and TRBJ1-4, with D perhaps TRBD1 (6 bases). Trimming stripped 11 bases from V and 8 bases from J, with 12 bases between. The germline V gene has CDR1 SEHNR and CDR2 FQNEAQ (reference sequence). CDR3 length: 11 amino acids. The CDR3 sequence: CAGGEGEKLFF. The CDR3 DNA reads TGTGCCGGGGGCGAGGGCGAAAAACTGTTTTTT.

V gene TRBV11-2 combines with J gene TRBJ1-3, with D unresolved. V lost 6 bases to trimming and J lost 0 bases, with 12 bases between them. The CDR3 length is 15 residues. Germline CDR1 is SGHAT and CDR2 is FQNNGV. The CDR3 protein is CASSSRPSSGNTIYF. As DNA, the CDR3 is TGTGCCAGCAGTTCACGACCAAGCTCTGGAAACACCATATATTTT.